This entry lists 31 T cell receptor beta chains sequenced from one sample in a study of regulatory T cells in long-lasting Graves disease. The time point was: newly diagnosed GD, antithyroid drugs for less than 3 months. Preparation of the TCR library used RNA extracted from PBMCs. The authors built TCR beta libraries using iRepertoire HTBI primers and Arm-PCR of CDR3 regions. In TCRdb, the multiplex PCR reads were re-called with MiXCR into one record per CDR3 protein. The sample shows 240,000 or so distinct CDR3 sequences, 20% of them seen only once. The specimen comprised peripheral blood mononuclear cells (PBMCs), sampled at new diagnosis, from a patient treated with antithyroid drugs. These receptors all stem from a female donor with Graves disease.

The DNA for the CDR3 is TGCAGTGCTGTCCTGACTAGCGGGTTTAAAGATACGCAGTATTTT. It translates to CSAVLTSGFKDTQYF. The chain employs TRBV20-1 and TRBJ2-3; 10 positions match TRBD2. The trim removed 5 bases at V and 5 bases at J, leaving 10 bases unmatched. CDR1 and CDR2 from the germline V gene are DFQATT and SNEGSKA (reference sequence). This CDR3 spans 15 amino acids.

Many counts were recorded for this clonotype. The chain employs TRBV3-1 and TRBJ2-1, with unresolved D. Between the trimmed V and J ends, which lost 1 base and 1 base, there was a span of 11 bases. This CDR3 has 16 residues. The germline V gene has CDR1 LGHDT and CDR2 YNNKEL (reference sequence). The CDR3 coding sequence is TGTGCCAGCAGCCAAGTGGCGGCGAGTTCCTACAATGAGCAGTTCTTC. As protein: CASSQVAASSYNEQFF.

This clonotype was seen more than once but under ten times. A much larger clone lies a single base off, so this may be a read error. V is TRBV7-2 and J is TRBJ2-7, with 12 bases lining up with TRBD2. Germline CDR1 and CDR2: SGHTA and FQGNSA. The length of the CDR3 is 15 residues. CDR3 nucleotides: TGTGCCGGCAGCCCACGGACTAGCGGGGCCTACGAGCAGTACTTC. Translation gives CAGSPRTSGAYEQYF.

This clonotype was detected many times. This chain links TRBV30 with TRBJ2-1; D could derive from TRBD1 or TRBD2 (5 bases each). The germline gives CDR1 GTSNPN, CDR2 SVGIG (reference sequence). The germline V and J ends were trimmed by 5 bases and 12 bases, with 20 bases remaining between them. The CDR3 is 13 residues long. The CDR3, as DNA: TGTGCCTGGGGGGACCTGATGGGATCAACGCAGTTCTTC. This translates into CAWGDLMGSTQFF.

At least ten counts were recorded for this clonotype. CDR3 sequence (DNA): TGTGCCAGCAGCCAAAATCGCAAGAACACTGAAGCTTTCTTT. Translating it yields CASSQNRKNTEAFF. The V gene is TRBV3-1, the J gene TRBJ1-1; the D is unclear. CDR3 length: 14 amino acids. The germline V gene encodes CDR1 LGHDT and CDR2 YNNKEL (reference sequence). V lost 2 bases and J lost 1, with 8 bases in between.

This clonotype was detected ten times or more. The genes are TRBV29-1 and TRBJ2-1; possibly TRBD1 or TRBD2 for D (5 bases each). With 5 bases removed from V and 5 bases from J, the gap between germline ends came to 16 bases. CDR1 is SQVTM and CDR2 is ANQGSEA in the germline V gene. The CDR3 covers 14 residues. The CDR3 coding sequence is TGCAGCGTTAAGGTTGCAGGGACCAACAATGAGCAGTTCTTC. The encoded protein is CSVKVAGTNNEQFF.

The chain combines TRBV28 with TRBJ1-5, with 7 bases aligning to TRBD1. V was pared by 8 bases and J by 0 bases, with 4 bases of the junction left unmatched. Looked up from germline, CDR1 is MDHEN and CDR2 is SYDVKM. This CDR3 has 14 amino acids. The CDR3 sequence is CASGTANSNQPQHF. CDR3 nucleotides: TGTGCCAGCGGGACAGCGAATAGCAATCAGCCCCAGCATTTT.

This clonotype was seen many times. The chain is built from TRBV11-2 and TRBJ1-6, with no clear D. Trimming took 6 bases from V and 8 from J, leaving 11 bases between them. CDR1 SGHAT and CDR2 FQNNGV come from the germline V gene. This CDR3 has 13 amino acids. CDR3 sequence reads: CASSQRRDSPLHF. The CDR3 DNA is TGTGCCAGCAGTCAAAGGAGGGATTCACCCCTCCACTTT.

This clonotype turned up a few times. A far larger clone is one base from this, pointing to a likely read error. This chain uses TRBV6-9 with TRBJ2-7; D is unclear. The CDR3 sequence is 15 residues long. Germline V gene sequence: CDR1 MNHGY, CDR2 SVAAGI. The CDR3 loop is CAGSYGGVRSYEQYF. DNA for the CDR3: TGTGCCGGCAGTTACGGTGGGGTACGGTCCTACGAGCAGTACTTC.

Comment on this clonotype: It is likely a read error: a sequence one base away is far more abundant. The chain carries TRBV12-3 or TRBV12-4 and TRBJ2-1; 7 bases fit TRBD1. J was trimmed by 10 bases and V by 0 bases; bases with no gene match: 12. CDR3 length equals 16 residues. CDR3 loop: CASSLAFAQGTGEQFF. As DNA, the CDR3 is TGTGCCAGCAGTTTAGCGTTCGCACAGGGGACGGGCGAGCAGTTCTTC.

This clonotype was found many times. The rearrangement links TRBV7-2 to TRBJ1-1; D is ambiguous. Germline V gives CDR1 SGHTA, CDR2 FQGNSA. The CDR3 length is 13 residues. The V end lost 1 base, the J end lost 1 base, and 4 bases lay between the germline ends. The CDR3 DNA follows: TGTGCCAGCAGCTTAGTAGAGAACACTGAAGCTTTCTTT. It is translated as CASSLVENTEAFF.

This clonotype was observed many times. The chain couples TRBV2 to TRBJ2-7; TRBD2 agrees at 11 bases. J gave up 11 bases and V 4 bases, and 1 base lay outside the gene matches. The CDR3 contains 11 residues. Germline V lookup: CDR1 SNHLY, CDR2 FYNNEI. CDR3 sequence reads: CASSGLAGKYF. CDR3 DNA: TGTGCCAGCAGTGGACTAGCGGGAAAGTACTTC.

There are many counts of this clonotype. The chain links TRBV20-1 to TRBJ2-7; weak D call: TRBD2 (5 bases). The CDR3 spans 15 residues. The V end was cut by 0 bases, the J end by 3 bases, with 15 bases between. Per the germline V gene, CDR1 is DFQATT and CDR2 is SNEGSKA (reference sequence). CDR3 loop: CSARDLRGIGYEQYF. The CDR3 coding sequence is TGCAGTGCTAGAGATCTCCGGGGTATAGGCTACGAGCAGTACTTC.

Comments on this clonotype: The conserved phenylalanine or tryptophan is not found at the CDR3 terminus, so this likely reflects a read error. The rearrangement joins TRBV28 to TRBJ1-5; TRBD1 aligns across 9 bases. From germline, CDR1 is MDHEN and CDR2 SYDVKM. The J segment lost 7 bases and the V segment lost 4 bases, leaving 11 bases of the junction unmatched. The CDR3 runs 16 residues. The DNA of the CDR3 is TGTGCCAGCAGTTCCCCAGGGACAGGGACAAACCAGCCCCAGCATCTT. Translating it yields CASSSPGTGTNQPQHL.

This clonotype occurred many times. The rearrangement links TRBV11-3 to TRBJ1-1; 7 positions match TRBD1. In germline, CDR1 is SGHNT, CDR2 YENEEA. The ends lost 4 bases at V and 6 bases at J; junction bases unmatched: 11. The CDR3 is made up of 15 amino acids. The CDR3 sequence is CASSSPYRGGAEAFF. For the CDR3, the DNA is TGTGCCAGCAGCTCTCCTTACAGGGGAGGGGCTGAAGCTTTCTTT.

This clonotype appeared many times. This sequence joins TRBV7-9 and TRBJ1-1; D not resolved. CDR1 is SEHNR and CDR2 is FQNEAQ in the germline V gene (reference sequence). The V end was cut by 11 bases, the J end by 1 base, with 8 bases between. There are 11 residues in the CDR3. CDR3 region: CAGLKNTEAFF. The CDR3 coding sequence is TGTGCCGGGTTAAAGAACACTGAAGCTTTCTTT.

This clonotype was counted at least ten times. The CDR3: CASSTTANTEAFF. The CDR3 DNA follows: TGTGCCAGTAGTACGACAGCGAACACTGAAGCTTTCTTT. V gene TRBV19 combines with J gene TRBJ1-1; perhaps TRBD1 as D (5 bases). Germline CDR1 is LNHDA and CDR2 is SQIVND (reference sequence). With 4 bases removed from V and 1 base from J, the gap between germline ends came to 7 bases. The CDR3 spans 13 residues.

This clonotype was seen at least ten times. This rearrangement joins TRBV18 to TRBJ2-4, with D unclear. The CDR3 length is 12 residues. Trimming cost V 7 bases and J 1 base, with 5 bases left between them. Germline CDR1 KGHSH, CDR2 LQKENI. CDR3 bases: TGTGCCAGCTTTAGCGCCAAAAACATTCAGTACTTC. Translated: CASFSAKNIQYF.

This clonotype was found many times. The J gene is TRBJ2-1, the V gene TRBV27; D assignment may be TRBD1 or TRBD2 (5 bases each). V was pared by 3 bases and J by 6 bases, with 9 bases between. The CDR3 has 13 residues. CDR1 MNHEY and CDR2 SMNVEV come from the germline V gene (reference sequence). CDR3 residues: CASSFGTINEQFF. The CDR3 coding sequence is TGTGCCAGCAGTTTCGGGACCATCAATGAGCAGTTCTTC.

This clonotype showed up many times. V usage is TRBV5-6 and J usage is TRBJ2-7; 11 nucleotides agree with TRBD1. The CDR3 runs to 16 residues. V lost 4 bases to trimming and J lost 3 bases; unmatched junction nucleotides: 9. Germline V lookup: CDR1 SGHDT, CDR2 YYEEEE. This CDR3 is CASSRGGGTGGYEQYF. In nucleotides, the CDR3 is TGTGCCAGCAGCAGGGGGGGCGGGACAGGGGGCTACGAGCAGTACTTC.

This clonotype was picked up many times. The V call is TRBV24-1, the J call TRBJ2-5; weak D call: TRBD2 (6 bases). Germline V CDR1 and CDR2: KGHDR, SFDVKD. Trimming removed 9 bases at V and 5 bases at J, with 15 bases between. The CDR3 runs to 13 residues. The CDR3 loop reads CATEEDYSETQYF. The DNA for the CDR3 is TGTGCCACCGAAGAGGACTACTCGGAGACCCAGTACTTC.

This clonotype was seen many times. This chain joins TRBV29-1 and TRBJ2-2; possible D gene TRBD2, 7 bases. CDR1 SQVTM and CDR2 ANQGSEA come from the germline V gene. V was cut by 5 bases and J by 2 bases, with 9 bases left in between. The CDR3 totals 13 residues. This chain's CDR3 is CSVWGGNTGELFF. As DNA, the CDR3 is TGCAGCGTTTGGGGGGGCAACACCGGGGAGCTGTTTTTT.

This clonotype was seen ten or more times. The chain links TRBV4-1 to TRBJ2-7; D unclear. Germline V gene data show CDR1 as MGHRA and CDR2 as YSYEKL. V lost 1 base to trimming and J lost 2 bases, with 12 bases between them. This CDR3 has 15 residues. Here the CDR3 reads CASSQAISAAYEQYF. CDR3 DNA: TGCGCCAGCAGCCAAGCCATTAGTGCAGCCTACGAGCAGTACTTC.

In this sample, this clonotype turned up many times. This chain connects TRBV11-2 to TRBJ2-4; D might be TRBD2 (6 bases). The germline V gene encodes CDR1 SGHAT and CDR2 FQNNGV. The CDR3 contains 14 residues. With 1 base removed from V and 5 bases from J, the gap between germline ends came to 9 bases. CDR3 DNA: TGTGCCAGCAGCTTAGTAAGGAGGGAAAACATTCAGTACTTC. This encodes CASSLVRRENIQYF.

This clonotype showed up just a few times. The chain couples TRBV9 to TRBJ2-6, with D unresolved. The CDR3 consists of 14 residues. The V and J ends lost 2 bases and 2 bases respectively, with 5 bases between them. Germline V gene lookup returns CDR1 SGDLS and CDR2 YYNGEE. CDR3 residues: CASSVLAGANVLTF. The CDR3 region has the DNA TGTGCCAGCAGCGTCTTGGCTGGGGCCAACGTCCTGACTTTC.

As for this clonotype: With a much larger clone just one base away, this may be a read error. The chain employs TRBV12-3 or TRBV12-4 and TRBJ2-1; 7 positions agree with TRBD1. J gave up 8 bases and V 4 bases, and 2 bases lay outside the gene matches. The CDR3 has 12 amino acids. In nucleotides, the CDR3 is TGTGCCAGCAGTTACCAGGGGGATGAGCAGTTCTTC. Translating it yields CASSYQGDEQFF.

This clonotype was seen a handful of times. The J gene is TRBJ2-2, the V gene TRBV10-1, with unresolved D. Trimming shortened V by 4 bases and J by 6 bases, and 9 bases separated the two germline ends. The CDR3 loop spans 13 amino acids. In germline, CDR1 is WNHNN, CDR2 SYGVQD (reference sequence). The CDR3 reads CASSASPPGELFF. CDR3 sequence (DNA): TGCGCCAGCAGTGCGTCTCCGCCCGGGGAGCTGTTTTTT.

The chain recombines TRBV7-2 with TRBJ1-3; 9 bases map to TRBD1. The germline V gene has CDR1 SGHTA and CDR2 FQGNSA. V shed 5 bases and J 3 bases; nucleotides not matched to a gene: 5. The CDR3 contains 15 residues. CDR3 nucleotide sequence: TGTGCCAGCAGCCCTCAGGGACAGGGTGGAAACACCATATATTTT. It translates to CASSPQGQGGNTIYF.

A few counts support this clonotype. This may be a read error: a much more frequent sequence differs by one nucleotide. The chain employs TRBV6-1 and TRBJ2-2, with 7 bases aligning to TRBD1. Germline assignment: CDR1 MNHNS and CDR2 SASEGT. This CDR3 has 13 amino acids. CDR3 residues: CTSRTRDRGELFF. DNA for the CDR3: TGTACCAGCAGGACTCGGGACAGAGGGGAGCTGTTTTTT.

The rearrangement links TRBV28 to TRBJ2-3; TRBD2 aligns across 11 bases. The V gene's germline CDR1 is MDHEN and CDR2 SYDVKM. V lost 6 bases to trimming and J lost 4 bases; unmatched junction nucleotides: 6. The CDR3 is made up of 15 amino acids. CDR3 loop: CASRATSGTADTQYF. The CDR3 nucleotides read TGTGCCAGCAGGGCGACTAGCGGGACTGCAGATACGCAGTATTTT. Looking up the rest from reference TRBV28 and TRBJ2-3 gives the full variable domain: DVKVTQSSRYLVKRTGEKVFLECVQDMDHENMFWYRQDPGLGLRLIYFSYDVKMKEKGDIPEGYSVSREKKERFSLILESASTNQTSMYLCASRATSGTADTQYFGPGTRLTVL.

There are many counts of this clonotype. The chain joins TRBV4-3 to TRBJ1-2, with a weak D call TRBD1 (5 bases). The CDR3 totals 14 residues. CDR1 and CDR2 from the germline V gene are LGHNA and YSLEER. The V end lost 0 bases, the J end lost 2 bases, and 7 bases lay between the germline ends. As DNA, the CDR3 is TGCGCCAGCAGCCAAGATCCAGGGAACTATGGCTACACCTTC. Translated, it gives CASSQDPGNYGYTF.